The clone carrying this T cell receptor beta chain was recorded at least ten times. Its target is not known. This specimen belongs to a study of read filtering for tumor transcriptome and immune sequencing. Overall study findings and caveats: Around 84% of IR-seq clonotypes had one read, totaling roughly 3.5% of reads; RNA-seq: around 70% and 40%.

This CDR3 contains 16 residues. From germline, CDR1 is SGHRS and CDR2 YFSETQ. Trimming took 0 bases from V and 1 from J; bases not matched to a gene: 2. This library used approximately 390 ng RNA and molecular barcoded adaptors spanning alpha/delta and beta/gamma chains. TCRdb re-called the reads with MiXCR, one entry per CDR3 protein. The sample includes about 38,000 distinct CDR3 sequences, about 15% of them seen just once. The specimen was a population of CD138-negative cells sorted from bone marrow. The V gene is TRBV5-1, the J gene TRBJ2-1; 9 bases match TRBD2. The sequence derives from a donor aged 40 or older with multiple myeloma. As DNA, the CDR3 is TGCGCCAGCAGCTTGGGGGCGGGGGGGTCCTACAATGAGCAGTTCTTC. Its translation: CASSLGAGGSYNEQFF. The whole variable domain, filled in from reference TRBV5-1 and TRBJ2-1, reads KAGVTQTPRYLIKTRGQQVTLSCSPISGHRSVSWYQQTPGQGLQFLFEYFSETQRNKGNFPGRFSGRQFSNSRSEMNVSTLELGDSALYLCASSLGAGGSYNEQFFGPGTRLTVL.